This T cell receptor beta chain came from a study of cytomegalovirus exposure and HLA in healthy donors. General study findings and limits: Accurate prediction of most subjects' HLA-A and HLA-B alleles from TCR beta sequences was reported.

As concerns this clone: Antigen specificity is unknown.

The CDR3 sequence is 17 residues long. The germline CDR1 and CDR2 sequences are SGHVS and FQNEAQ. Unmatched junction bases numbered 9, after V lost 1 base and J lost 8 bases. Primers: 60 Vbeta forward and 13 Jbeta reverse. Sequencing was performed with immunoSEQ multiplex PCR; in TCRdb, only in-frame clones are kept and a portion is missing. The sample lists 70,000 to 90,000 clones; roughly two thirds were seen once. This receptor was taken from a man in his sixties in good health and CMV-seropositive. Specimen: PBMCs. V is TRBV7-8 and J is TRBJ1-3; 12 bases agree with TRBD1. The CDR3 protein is CASSLGGQGAFGDTIYF. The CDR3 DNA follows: TGTGCCAGCAGCTTAGGGGGACAGGGGGCATTCGGGGACACCATATATTTT.